Below, 5 T cell receptor beta chains from the same sample are listed, as sequenced in a study of blood T cell repertoires in COVID-19. The data were produced by immunoSEQ multiplex PCR, yet TCRdb's version contains in-frame clones alone and is incomplete. The sample has roughly 240,000 clones, 86% seen once; the top ten hold approximately 2.1%. Sample: PBMCs or T cells enriched from blood (not recorded which). The receptors were gathered from a woman in her 50s who had recovered from COVID-19.

This chain connects TRBV6-2 or TRBV6-3 to TRBJ2-7; 11 bases align to TRBD2. The germline V gene has CDR1 MNHEY and CDR2 SVGEGT. The CDR3 sequence is 15 residues long. V was clipped by 5 bases and J by 6 bases; unmatched bases: 9. DNA of the CDR3: TGTGCCAGCAGTCGAGCGACTAGCGGGATTGCCGAGCAGTACTTC. The encoded protein is CASSRATSGIAEQYF.

The V call is TRBV5-5, the J call TRBJ1-1, with a tentative D call TRBD1 (5 bases). The CDR3 totals 17 residues. Germline V CDR1 and CDR2: SGHKS, YYEKEE (reference sequence). Trimming took 4 bases from V and 4 from J, leaving 23 bases between them. The CDR3 nucleotides are TGTGCCAGCAGCCAATTAGGGTGGTCGGGGGTCGGCACTGAAGCTTTCTTT. The encoded protein is CASSQLGWSGVGTEAFF.

The rearrangement uses TRBV27 and TRBJ2-7; TRBD1 matches at 7 bases. The germline V gene has CDR1 MNHEY and CDR2 SMNVEV (reference sequence). This CDR3 has 14 residues. V shed 4 bases, J shed 5 bases, and the junction held 8 bases outside the gene matches. CDR3 loop: CASSSPLTGDEQYF. The DNA for the CDR3 is TGTGCCAGCAGTTCCCCCTTAACAGGGGACGAGCAGTACTTC.

The chain uses TRBV5-1 and TRBJ1-5; TRBD1 aligns across 11 bases. The CDR3 covers 14 residues. Germline CDR1 is SGHRS and CDR2 is YFSETQ. The V and J ends lost 5 bases and 8 bases, in that order; junction bases with no gene match: 6. CDR3 protein: CASRAGTGGEPQHF. DNA for the CDR3: TGCGCCAGCAGAGCCGGGACAGGGGGTGAGCCCCAGCATTTT.

The V gene is TRBV28, the J gene TRBJ2-2; the match to TRBD1 covers 8 bases. Trimming cost V 2 bases and J 5 bases; bases outside gene matches: 4. Germline V CDR1 and CDR2: MDHEN, SYDVKM. The CDR3 totals 15 residues. As DNA, the CDR3 is TGTGCCAGCAGTTTACCAGGGGGCCGAACCGGGGAGCTGTTTTTT. Its translation: CASSLPGGRTGELFF. Full variable domain (remainder filled in from reference TRBV28 and TRBJ2-2): DVKVTQSSRYLVKRTGEKVFLECVQDMDHENMFWYRQDPGLGLRLIYFSYDVKMKEKGDIPEGYSVSREKKERFSLILESASTNQTSMYLCASSLPGGRTGELFFGEGSRLTVL.